This T cell receptor (beta chain) stems from a study of cytotoxic CD8 clonotypes in ibrutinib-treated CLL. From germline, CDR1 is SGHRS and CDR2 YFSETQ. V was cut by 3 bases and J by 6 bases, with 11 bases left in between. CDR3 length: 13 amino acids. Profiling relied on immunoSEQ multiplex PCR, and the TCRdb table lists in-frame clones only, not all of them. The data show over 110,000 clones, with around 93% seen just once and 10% to 12% held by the top ten. The input for sequencing was PBMCs, taken after 12 months of ibrutinib treatment. The TCR sequence derives from a human donor with chronic lymphocytic leukemia. V and J are TRBV5-1 and TRBJ2-3; D possibly corresponds to TRBD1 (6 bases). The CDR3 DNA is TGCGCCAGCAGCTGGACAGCGGCGGATACGCAGTATTTT. Its translation: CASSWTAADTQYF.